The 8 T cell receptor beta chains in this list originate from one sample, sequenced in a study of STAT5B mutations in CD4+ large granular lymphocyte leukemia. TCRdb keeps only in-frame clones here, not all; method: immunoSEQ multiplex PCR. The data show 25,000 to 30,000 clones, 65% to 90% seen once. The sample taken for sequencing was CD4+ T cells from blood buffy coats. The source is a human donor in good health.

This clone came up once. The chain has TRBV7-2 and TRBJ2-7; 9 bases are a match to TRBD1. The CDR3 consists of 14 residues. The V segment lost 4 bases and the J segment 3 bases; nucleotides outside the gene matches: 4. Per the germline V gene, CDR1 is SGHTA and CDR2 is FQGNSA. In nucleotides, the CDR3 is TGTGCCAGCAGCTCCGGGACAGGGCGCTACGAGCAGTACTTC. As protein: CASSSGTGRYEQYF.

The rearrangement links TRBV30 to TRBJ2-5; D remains ambiguous. This CDR3 contains 14 residues. From germline, CDR1 is GTSNPN and CDR2 SVGIG (reference sequence). Trimming shortened V by 4 bases and J by 0 bases, and 12 bases separated the two germline ends. The CDR3 region is CAWIDGWYQETQYF. The CDR3 coding sequence is TGTGCCTGGATCGACGGATGGTACCAAGAGACCCAGTACTTC.

The genes are TRBV5-6 and TRBJ2-1; the match to TRBD2 covers 7 bases. The ends lost 2 bases at V and 14 bases at J; junction bases unmatched: 7. The CDR3 runs to 12 residues. Germline-derived CDR1 and CDR2 are SGHDT and YYEEEE. This CDR3 is CASSFGGGDEFF. CDR3 in DNA: TGTGCCAGCAGCTTCGGGGGAGGGGACGAGTTCTTC. Together with reference TRBV5-6 and TRBJ2-1, the CDR3 gives the full variable domain: DAGVTQSPTHLIKTRGQQVTLRCSPKSGHDTVSWYQQALGQGPQFIFQYYEEEERQRGNFPDRFSGHQFPNYSSELNVNALLLGDSALYLCASSFGGGDEFFGPGTRLTVL.

J is TRBJ2-2 and V is TRBV18; TRBD1 aligns across 7 bases. The CDR3 covers 15 residues. Germline V CDR1 and CDR2: KGHSH, LQKENI. V gave up 3 bases and J gave up 5 bases; unmatched junction bases: 6. The CDR3: CASSPPGQWTGELFF. The DNA of the CDR3 is TGTGCCAGCTCACCTCCGGGACAGTGGACCGGGGAGCTGTTTTTT.

The rearrangement links TRBV15 to TRBJ2-5; 8 bases map to TRBD2. V lost 8 bases to trimming and J lost 6 bases; unmatched junction nucleotides: 23. From germline, CDR1 is LNHNV and CDR2 YYDKDF (reference sequence). The CDR3 spans 18 residues. The CDR3: CATRRGDGRAAPGKTQYF. CDR3 in DNA: TGTGCCACCCGGCGGGGGGACGGACGAGCGGCGCCTGGGAAGACCCAGTACTTC.

This clone turned up a few times. The chain's CDR3 is CASSSLAGGPTGELFF. The CDR3 DNA is TGTGCCAGCAGCTCACTAGCGGGAGGGCCCACCGGGGAGCTGTTTTTT. The rearrangement links TRBV7-2 to TRBJ2-2; 13 bases match TRBD2. This CDR3 is 16 amino acids long. Germline CDR1 reads SGHTA; CDR2 reads FQGNSA. Unmatched junction bases numbered 3, after V lost 4 bases and J lost 4 bases.

The chain employs TRBV11-3 and TRBJ2-7; possibly TRBD1 for D (5 bases). Germline CDR1 is SGHNT and CDR2 is YENEEA. V lost 7 bases, J lost 6 bases, and 16 bases lay in between. The CDR3 spans 13 residues. In nucleotides, the CDR3 is TGTGCCAGCACAATCTCGGCAGGGCCCGAGCAGTACTTC. It codes for CASTISAGPEQYF.

This chain links TRBV11-2 with TRBJ2-5, with D maybe TRBD2 (5 bases). Germline CDR1 is SGHAT and CDR2 is FQNNGV. Trimming pared 2 bases from V and 4 bases from J, leaving 11 bases between. The CDR3 has 14 amino acids. The CDR3 loop is CASSLRGGGETQYF. In DNA form, the CDR3 reads TGTGCCAGCAGCTTAAGAGGTGGAGGAGAGACCCAGTACTTC. Based on the CDR3 plus reference TRBV11-2 and TRBJ2-5, the full variable domain is EAGVAQSPRYKIIEKRQSVAFWCNPISGHATLYWYQQILGQGPKLLIQFQNNGVVDDSQLPKDRFSAERLKGVDSTLKIQPAKLEDSAVYLCASSLRGGGETQYFGPGTRLLVL.